This TCR beta chain was found in a study of cytomegalovirus exposure and HLA in healthy donors. Study findings and constraints: Three CMV-associated chains were confirmed in vitro to be specific for CMV antigens.

In the PCR, 60 Vbeta and 13 Jbeta primers were used. Here immunoSEQ multiplex PCR was the method, and the copy in TCRdb shows in-frame clones only, minus some. The repertoire has some 200,000 clones, over 70% of them found once; the top ten carry 3.5% to 4%. This CDR3 is 16 amino acids long. The germline gives CDR1 SGHDT, CDR2 YYEEEE. V trimming: 0 bases; J trimming: 2 bases; junction bases outside the gene matches: 5. As concerns this clone: Its target is not known.

Everyone who donated was a healthy bone marrow donor. The chain employs TRBV5-6 and TRBJ2-1; TRBD2 matches at 7 bases. The clonotype was recovered from a man aged 45-65 years in good health and CMV-seronegative. Sequenced input: PBMCs. The CDR3 DNA reads as TGTGCCAGCAGCTTGGAACGGGGGGAAACCTACAATGAGCAGTTCTTC. Its protein product is CASSLERGETYNEQFF.